The T cell receptor (beta chain) described here comes from a study of response to subunit inactivated influenza vaccine. CDR1 is SGHTA, CDR2 FQGNSA, per germline. Trimming at V came to 2 bases and at J to 5 bases, leaving 6 bases not matched to a gene. This CDR3 is built from 15 residues. MiXCR, applied by TCRdb to the RT-PCR reads, yields one record per CDR3 protein. This sample yields fewer than 550,000 distinct CDR3 sequences, of which around 25% are seen a single time; 1.5% to 2% belongs to the top ten. The chain carries TRBV7-2 and TRBJ2-5; 9 positions agree with TRBD2. The sequences come from CD4+ T cells sorted from PBMCs, collected roughly 5 days after vaccination. The sequence was obtained from a man aged 50-60 years who received an inactivated influenza vaccine. The CDR3, as DNA: TGTGCCAGCAGCTTATTTTCTAGCGGGGCCGAGACCCAGTACTTC. This translates into CASSLFSSGAETQYF.